This paragraph reports one T cell receptor beta chain. This clone showed up just a few times. No cognate antigen has been identified for it. No base quality information exists; no much larger clone differs at one position. Library preparation used the immunoSEQ multiplex PCR assay. TCRdb mirrors the immuneACCESS table, restricted to in-frame sequences. Some clones are absent from its copies; in checked studies, under half trace to an unresolved V gene, and the reason for the others is unknown. Counted in this sample were some 83,000 clones; 85% to 95% of them appeared once. Together, the top ten hold 0.4% to 0.45% of the sample. This record comes from a study of technical replicates of blood from several donors (dated by TCRdb to between 2016 and 2019). The germline V gene supplies CDR1 SQVTM and CDR2 ANQGSEA. The CDR3 numbers 12 residues from cysteine through phenylalanine. Solely the CDR3 DNA is kept, with 36 bases framed from the first base. Germline trimming: 7 bases from V, 0 bases from J; junction bases outside gene matches: 2.

The sequence joins TRBV29-1 to TRBJ1-1; 7 junctional bases match TRBD1. The sequenced sample was T cells isolated from PBMCs. This clonotype was sampled from a human donor in good health. The CDR3 reads CSGGTVNTEAFF. The nucleotide sequence is given as TGCAGCGGGGGGACAGTGAACACTGAAGCTTTCTTT.